The T cell receptor beta chain described here comes from a study of Graves' ophthalmopathy and Graves' hyperthyroidism. Study summary: Ophthalmopathy absent within 18 months of follow-up marked hyperthyroidism as stable.

Per germline, CDR1 SGDLS and CDR2 YYNGEE. The CDR3 runs to 15 residues. Trimming at V came to 4 bases and at J to 3 bases, leaving 9 bases not matched to a gene. TCR beta CDR3 amplification used RNA transcripts. HTBI-primed RT-PCR formed the first round, and a multiplex PCR formed the second. TCRdb analysed the multiplex PCR reads with MiXCR anew, one entry per CDR3 protein. The table records approximately 1.2 million distinct CDR3 sequences, 35% to 45% of them present only once. Ten or more counts support this clonotype. Orbital computed tomography, thyroid ultrasound, TRAb, serum thyroxine and clinical symptoms formed the basis of diagnosis.

Sequenced input: peripheral blood or thyroid tissue (not recorded which). The rearrangement uses TRBV9 and TRBJ2-7, with 8 bases identical to TRBD1. The TCR was taken from an adult man with Graves' hyperthyroidism. In nucleotides, the CDR3 is TGTGCCAGCAGCCCATACCAGGACAGGGACTACGAGCAGTACTTC. Protein sequence: CASSPYQDRDYEQYF. The full variable domain, its missing parts supplied by reference TRBV9 and TRBJ2-7, is DSGVTQTPKHLITATGQRVTLRCSPRSGDLSVYWYQQSLDQGLQFLIQYYNGEERAKGNILERFSAQQFPDLHSELNLSSLELGDSALYFCASSPYQDRDYEQYFGPGTRLTVT.